This TCR beta chain was identified in a study of cytomegalovirus exposure and HLA in healthy donors. Study results and limitations: The TCR clusters that emerged in the first cohort tended, a later analysis found, to co-occur in the roughly 110 validation repertoires.

Using immunoSEQ multiplex PCR, the repertoire was profiled, and TCRdb retains in-frame clones only, with some absent. The data show about 330,000 clones, with around 90% seen just once and over 1% held by the top ten. As regards this clone: Antigen: not known.

The validation cohort, a group of 120 subjects, included the donors and was separate from the roughly 620-subject first cohort. The CDR3 sequence is 15 residues long. V was shortened by 6 bases and J by 4 bases, with 15 bases between the two germline ends. Per germline, CDR1 MDHEN and CDR2 SYDVKM. Source material: PBMCs. This chain uses TRBV28 with TRBJ2-2; maybe TRBD1 (6 bases). The TCR originated in a woman aged 25 to 45 in good health and CMV-seropositive. The DNA for the CDR3 is TGTGCCAGCAGATCCACAGGGATTCGCACCGGGGAGCTGTTTTTT. It specifies CASRSTGIRTGELFF. The full variable domain, its missing parts supplied by reference TRBV28 and TRBJ2-2, is DVKVTQSSRYLVKRTGEKVFLECVQDMDHENMFWYRQDPGLGLRLIYFSYDVKMKEKGDIPEGYSVSREKKERFSLILESASTNQTSMYLCASRSTGIRTGELFFGEGSRLTVL.